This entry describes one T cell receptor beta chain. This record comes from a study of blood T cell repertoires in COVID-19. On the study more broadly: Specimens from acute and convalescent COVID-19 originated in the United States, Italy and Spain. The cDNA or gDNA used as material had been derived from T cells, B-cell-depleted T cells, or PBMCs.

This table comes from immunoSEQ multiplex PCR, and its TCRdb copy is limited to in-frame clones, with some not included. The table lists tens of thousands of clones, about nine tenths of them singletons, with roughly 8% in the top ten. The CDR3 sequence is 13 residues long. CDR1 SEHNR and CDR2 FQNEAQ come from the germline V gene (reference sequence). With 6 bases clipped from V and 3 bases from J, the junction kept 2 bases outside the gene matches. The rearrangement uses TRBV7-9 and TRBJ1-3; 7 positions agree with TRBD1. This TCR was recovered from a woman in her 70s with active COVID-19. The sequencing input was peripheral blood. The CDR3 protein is CASRTGFGNTIYF. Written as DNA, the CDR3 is TGTGCCAGCAGGACAGGGTTTGGAAACACCATATATTTT.